What follows are 23 T cell receptor beta chains derived from one specimen sequenced in a study of cytomegalovirus exposure and HLA in healthy donors. 60 Vbeta and 13 Jbeta primers were used in PCR. Sequencing was performed with immunoSEQ multiplex PCR; in TCRdb, only in-frame clones are kept and a portion is missing. The sample includes tens of thousands of clones, about 70% of them seen just once. Sequencing used PBMCs. These receptors all stem from a man aged 40-49 years in good health and CMV-seropositive.

The rearrangement uses TRBV6-5 and TRBJ1-2; 7 nucleotides line up with TRBD1. The germline V gene encodes CDR1 MNHEY and CDR2 SVGAGI. Trimming took 0 bases from V and 4 from J; bases not matched to a gene: 8. The CDR3 is 16 residues long. CDR3 region: CASSYSDQGGPYGYTF. DNA of the CDR3: TGTGCCAGCAGTTACTCGGATCAGGGGGGTCCCTATGGCTACACCTTC.

This clone was detected only a few times. This chain uses TRBV7-8 with TRBJ2-2; weak D call: TRBD2 (5 bases). Germline-derived CDR1 and CDR2 are SGHVS and FQNEAQ. Trimming took off 4 bases at V and 6 bases at J, with 18 bases between the two ends. This CDR3 has 16 amino acids. CDR3 sequence reads: CASSSRSGTAAGELFF. The CDR3 DNA reads TGTGCCAGCAGCTCCCGGAGCGGTACCGCGGCCGGGGAGCTGTTTTTT. The full variable domain, rest sourced from reference TRBV7-8 and TRBJ2-2, is GAGVSQSPRYKVAKRGQDVALRCDPISGHVSLFWYQQALGQGPEFLTYFQNEAQLDKSGLPSDRFFAERPEGSVSTLKIQRTQQEDSAVYLCASSSRSGTAAGELFFGEGSRLTVL.

V gene TRBV6-6 combines with J gene TRBJ2-2; tentative D call: TRBD2 (6 bases). Germline loops: CDR1 MNHNY, CDR2 SVGAGI (reference sequence). The CDR3 loop spans 16 amino acids. The ends were cut back, 5 bases at V and 4 bases at J, with 17 bases in the middle. The CDR3 sequence: CASSATSSQGTGELFF. Written as DNA, the CDR3 is TGTGCCAGCAGTGCCACTAGCTCTCAGGGCACCGGGGAGCTGTTTTTT.

This chain joins TRBV6-5 and TRBJ1-5; D perhaps matches TRBD1 (5 bases). The CDR3 sequence is 13 residues long. The germline V gene encodes CDR1 MNHEY and CDR2 SVGAGI. V lost 2 bases, J lost 5 bases, and 7 bases lay in between. CDR3 coding DNA: TGTGCCAGCAGTTACCGGGGGGATCAGCCCCAGCATTTT. Protein product: CASSYRGDQPQHF.

V usage is TRBV7-8 and J usage is TRBJ1-4; D is uncertain. Germline values: CDR1 SGHVS, CDR2 FQNEAQ. This CDR3 spans 15 amino acids. The V end lost 4 bases, the J end lost 0 bases, and 9 bases lay between the germline ends. The CDR3 loop reads CASSSRSATNEKLFF. The DNA for the CDR3 is TGTGCCAGCAGCTCCAGATCTGCAACTAATGAAAAACTGTTTTTT.

This sequence joins TRBV5-1 and TRBJ1-3, with D tentatively TRBD1 (6 bases). Trimming pared 4 bases from V and 0 bases from J, leaving 14 bases between. The CDR3 sequence is 16 residues long. Per the germline V gene, CDR1 is SGHRS and CDR2 is YFSETQ. The chain's CDR3 is CASSATDRSSGNTIYF. CDR3 sequence (DNA): TGCGCCAGCAGCGCAACTGACAGGAGCTCTGGAAACACCATATATTTT.

The V call is TRBV11-1, the J call TRBJ2-3, with D possibly TRBD2 on 6 matching bases. This CDR3 is built from 16 residues. Trimming cost V 1 base and J 4 bases, with 15 bases left between them. The germline gives CDR1 SGHAT, CDR2 FQDESV (reference sequence). The CDR3, as DNA: TGTGCCAGCAGCTTAGGGGACTTTATCGTGGCAGATACGCAGTATTTT. Residues: CASSLGDFIVADTQYF.

For the CDR3, the DNA is TGTGCCAGCAGTGGGCCGGACTCCCTAGAGACCCAGTACTTC. Encoded protein: CASSGPDSLETQYF. V gene TRBV6-1 combines with J gene TRBJ2-5; D may be TRBD2 (5 bases). The length of the CDR3 is 14 residues. V lost 4 bases, J lost 4 bases, and 13 bases lay in between. Germline V gives CDR1 MNHNS, CDR2 SASEGT.

CDR3 in amino acids: CASSLGGGNQPQHF. Here the CDR3 DNA reads TGTGCCAGCAGCTTAGGGGGCGGCAATCAGCCCCAGCATTTT. V gene TRBV7-9 combines with J gene TRBJ1-5; tentatively, D is TRBD1 (5 bases). The CDR3 sequence is 14 residues long. V lost 1 base, J lost 2 bases, and 6 bases lay in between. The germline V gene encodes CDR1 SEHNR and CDR2 FQNEAQ (reference sequence).

The rearrangement links TRBV14 to TRBJ1-4, with no clear D. CDR3 size: 15 residues. Trimming took 1 base from V and 3 from J, leaving 9 bases between them. Germline assignment: CDR1 SGHDN and CDR2 FVKESK. The CDR3 loop reads CASSQANLANEKLFF. As DNA, the CDR3 is TGTGCCAGCAGCCAAGCCAACTTAGCTAATGAAAAACTGTTTTTT.

The J gene is TRBJ2-1, the V gene TRBV9; 10 positions agree with TRBD2. CDR3 length equals 16 residues. Trimming removed 0 bases from V and 0 bases from J; junction bases left unmatched: 0. In germline, CDR1 is SGDLS, CDR2 YYNGEE. This chain's CDR3 is CASSVGLAGSYNEQFF. Here the CDR3 DNA reads TGTGCCAGCAGCGTAGGACTAGCGGGCTCCTACAATGAGCAGTTCTTC.

V and J are TRBV5-4 and TRBJ2-7; D is unresolved. V was trimmed by 2 bases and J by 2 bases, leaving 8 bases between them. The germline V gene encodes CDR1 SGHNT and CDR2 YYREEE (reference sequence). This CDR3 region has 13 residues. CDR3 in DNA: TGTGCCAGCAGCTTCACCGGAGCCTACGAGCAGTACTTC. Translating it yields CASSFTGAYEQYF.

The J gene is TRBJ2-2, the V gene TRBV27; 9 bases line up with TRBD2. Germline V gene lookup returns CDR1 MNHEY and CDR2 SMNVEV (reference sequence). The junction had 5 bases not matched to a gene; V was cut back by 7 bases and J by 8 bases. The CDR3 covers 13 residues. The CDR3 DNA follows: TGTGCCAGCACGGCAAGCGGGAGGGGGGAGCTGTTTTTT. Its protein product is CASTASGRGELFF.

This chain links TRBV7-9 with TRBJ2-7; a weak D match, TRBD1 (5 bases). The germline CDR1 and CDR2 sequences are SEHNR and FQNEAQ (reference sequence). The CDR3 length is 16 residues. V was cut by 7 bases and J by 0 bases, with 19 bases left in between. CDR3 protein: CASTSERGPGSYEQYF. As DNA, the CDR3 is TGTGCCAGCACCTCAGAAAGGGGTCCGGGCTCCTACGAGCAGTACTTC. Full variable domain (outside the CDR3, taken from reference TRBV7-9 and TRBJ2-7): DTGVSQNPRHKITKRGQNVTFRCDPISEHNRLYWYRQTLGQGPEFLTYFQNEAQLEKSRLLSDRFSAERPKGSFSTLEIQRTEQGDSAMYLCASTSERGPGSYEQYFGPGTRLTVT.

The V call is TRBV5-1, the J call TRBJ2-3; D perhaps matches TRBD1 (5 bases). CDR1 SGHRS and CDR2 YFSETQ come from the germline V gene. This CDR3 has 16 residues. Trimming cost V 4 bases and J 0 bases, with 15 bases left between them. In nucleotides, the CDR3 is TGCGCCAGCAGCCCCCAGGGCGGTCAAAGCACAGATACGCAGTATTTT. This translates into CASSPQGGQSTDTQYF.

This chain uses TRBV30 with TRBJ2-5; 8 bases are a match to TRBD1. The tail of the sequence fits TRBJ2-7 better, so the J call may be wrong. CDR1 and CDR2 from the germline V gene are GTSNPN and SVGIG (reference sequence). The CDR3 consists of 14 residues. CDR3 sequence reads: CAWSPWTGSYEQYF. The CDR3 bases are TGTGCCTGGAGCCCCTGGACAGGGTCCTACGAGCAGTACTTC.

The chain carries TRBV30 and TRBJ1-2; TRBD1 matches 7 bases. CDR1 is GTSNPN and CDR2 is SVGIG in the germline V gene (reference sequence). This CDR3 has 12 residues. After removal of 5 bases from V and 0 bases from J, the junction contained 0 bases not matched to a gene. The CDR3 reads CAWDRANYGYTF. The CDR3 region has the DNA TGTGCCTGGGACAGGGCTAACTATGGCTACACCTTC.

This clone has just one count. The V call is TRBV12-2, the J call TRBJ2-4; the table's D call, TRBD2, was not checked against the DNA. TRBV12-2 is reported as a pseudogene. The CDR3 length is 12 residues. In DNA, the CDR3 is TGTGCAAGTCCCCCCTTGGATCGGGGGTGGTACTTC. Its protein is CASPPLDRGWYF.

This clone was seen a handful of times. This chain joins TRBV5-1 and TRBJ2-2, with D unresolved. The germline gives CDR1 SGHRS, CDR2 YFSETQ. CDR3 length: 15 amino acids. The V end lost 0 bases, the J end lost 3 bases, and 9 bases lay between the germline ends. Here the CDR3 DNA reads TGCGCCAGCAGCTTGGCCGGTCTGGACACCGGGGAGCTGTTTTTT. Amino acids: CASSLAGLDTGELFF. Full variable domain (outside the CDR3, taken from reference TRBV5-1 and TRBJ2-2): KAGVTQTPRYLIKTRGQQVTLSCSPISGHRSVSWYQQTPGQGLQFLFEYFSETQRNKGNFPGRFSGRQFSNSRSEMNVSTLELGDSALYLCASSLAGLDTGELFFGEGSRLTVL.

The chain uses TRBV25-1 and TRBJ2-3; D may be TRBD1 (5 bases). The CDR3 is 14 residues long. Germline-derived CDR1 and CDR2 are MGHDK and SYGVNS. V dropped 3 bases and J dropped 2 bases, with 9 bases sitting between them. The CDR3 loop is CASSDRVLTDTQYF. As DNA, the CDR3 is TGTGCCAGCAGTGACAGGGTTCTCACAGATACGCAGTATTTT. Full variable domain (outside the CDR3, taken from reference TRBV25-1 and TRBJ2-3): EADIYQTPRYLVIGTGKKITLECSQTMGHDKMYWYQQDPGMELHLIHYSYGVNSTEKGDLSSESTVSRIRTEHFPLTLESARPSHTSQYLCASSDRVLTDTQYFGPGTRLTVL.

This chain joins TRBV4-3 and TRBJ2-6; tentatively, D is TRBD2 (5 bases). Germline CDR1 LGHNA, CDR2 YSLEER. V shed 4 bases and J shed 0 bases, with 7 bases lying between them. The CDR3 runs 15 residues. The CDR3, as DNA: TGCGCCAGCAGCCGGGAGTTCTCTGGGGCCAACGTCCTGACTTTC. Protein: CASSREFSGANVLTF.

The CDR3 DNA sequence: TGTGCCAGCAGAGGGACTGTTAACACTGAAGCTTTCTTT. Residues: CASRGTVNTEAFF. This chain uses TRBV2 with TRBJ1-1, with a tentative D call TRBD1 (5 bases). Deletions cut 6 bases from V and 2 bases from J, with 10 bases between. Germline V gives CDR1 SNHLY, CDR2 FYNNEI. This CDR3 spans 13 amino acids.

The chain employs TRBV2 and TRBJ1-1, with D uncertain. This CDR3 has 13 residues. The germline gives CDR1 SNHLY, CDR2 FYNNEI. Between the trimmed V and J ends, which lost 6 bases and 0 bases, there was a span of 8 bases. The CDR3 DNA sequence: TGTGCCAGCAGCACAGCCATGAACACTGAAGCTTTCTTT. It specifies CASSTAMNTEAFF.